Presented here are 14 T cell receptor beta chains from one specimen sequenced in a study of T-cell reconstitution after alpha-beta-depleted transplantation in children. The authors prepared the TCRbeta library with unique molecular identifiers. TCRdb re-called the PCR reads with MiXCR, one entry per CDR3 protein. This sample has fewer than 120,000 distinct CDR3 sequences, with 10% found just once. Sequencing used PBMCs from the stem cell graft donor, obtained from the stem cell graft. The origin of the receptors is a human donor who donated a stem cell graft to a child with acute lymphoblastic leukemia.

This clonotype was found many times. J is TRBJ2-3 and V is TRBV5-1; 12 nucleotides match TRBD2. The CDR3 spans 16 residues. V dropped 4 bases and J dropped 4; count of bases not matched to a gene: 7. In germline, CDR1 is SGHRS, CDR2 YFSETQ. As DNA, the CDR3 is TGCGCCAGCAGCGTAAGACTAGCGGGGGTAGCAGATACGCAGTATTTT. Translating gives CASSVRLAGVADTQYF.

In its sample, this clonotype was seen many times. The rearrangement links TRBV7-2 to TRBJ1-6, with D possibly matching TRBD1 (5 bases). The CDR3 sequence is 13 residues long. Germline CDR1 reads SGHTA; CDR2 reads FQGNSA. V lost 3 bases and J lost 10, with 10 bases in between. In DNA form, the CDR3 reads TGTGCCAGCAGCTTCCGGGACGCCTCACCCCTCCACTTT. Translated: CASSFRDASPLHF.

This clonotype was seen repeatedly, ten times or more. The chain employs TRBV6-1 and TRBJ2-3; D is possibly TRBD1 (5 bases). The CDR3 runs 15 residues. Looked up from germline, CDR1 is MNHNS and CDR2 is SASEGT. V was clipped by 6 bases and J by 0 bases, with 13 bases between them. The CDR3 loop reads CASSQDITSTDTQYF. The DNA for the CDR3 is TGTGCCAGCAGCCAGGACATAACTAGCACAGATACGCAGTATTTT.

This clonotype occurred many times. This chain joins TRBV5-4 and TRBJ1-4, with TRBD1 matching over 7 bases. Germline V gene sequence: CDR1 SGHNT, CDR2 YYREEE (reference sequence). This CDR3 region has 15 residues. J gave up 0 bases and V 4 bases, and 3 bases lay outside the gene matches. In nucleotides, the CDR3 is TGTGCCAGCAGCCGTCAGGGGGCAACTAATGAAAAACTGTTTTTT. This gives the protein CASSRQGATNEKLFF. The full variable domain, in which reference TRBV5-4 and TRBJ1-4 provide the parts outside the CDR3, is ETGVTQSPTHLIKTRGQQVTLRCSSQSGHNTVSWYQQALGQGPQFIFQYYREEENGRGNFPPRFSGLQFPNYSSELNVNALELDDSALYLCASSRQGATNEKLFFGSGTQLSVL.

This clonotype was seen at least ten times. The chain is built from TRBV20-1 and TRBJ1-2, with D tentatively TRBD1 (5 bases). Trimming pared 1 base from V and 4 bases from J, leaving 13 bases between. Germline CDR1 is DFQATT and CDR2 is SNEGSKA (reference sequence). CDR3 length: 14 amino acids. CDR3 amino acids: CSARGDGTFYGYTF. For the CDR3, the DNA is TGCAGTGCTAGAGGGGATGGGACGTTCTATGGCTACACCTTC.

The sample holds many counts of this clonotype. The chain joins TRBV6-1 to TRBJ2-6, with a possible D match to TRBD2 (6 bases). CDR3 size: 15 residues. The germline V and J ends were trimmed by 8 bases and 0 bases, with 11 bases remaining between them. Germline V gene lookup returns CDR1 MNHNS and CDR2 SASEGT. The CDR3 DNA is TGTGCCAGCGGGGACTCTCACTCTGGGGCCAACGTCCTGACTTTC. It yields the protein CASGDSHSGANVLTF.

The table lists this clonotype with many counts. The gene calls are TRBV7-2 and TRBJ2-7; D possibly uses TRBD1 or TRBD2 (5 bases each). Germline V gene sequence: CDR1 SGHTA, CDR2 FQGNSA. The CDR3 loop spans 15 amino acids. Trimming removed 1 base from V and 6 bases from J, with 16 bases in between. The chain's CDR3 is CASSLGGTEVFEQYF. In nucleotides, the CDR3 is TGTGCCAGCAGCTTAGGAGGGACGGAGGTTTTCGAGCAGTACTTC.

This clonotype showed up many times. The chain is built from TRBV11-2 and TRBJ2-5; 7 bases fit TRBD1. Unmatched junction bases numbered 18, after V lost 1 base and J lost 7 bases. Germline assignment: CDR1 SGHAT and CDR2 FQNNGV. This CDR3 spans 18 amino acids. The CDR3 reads CASSLGFPSGTDTRTQYF. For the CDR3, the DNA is TGTGCCAGCAGCTTAGGGTTCCCGTCTGGGACAGACACACGGACCCAGTACTTC.

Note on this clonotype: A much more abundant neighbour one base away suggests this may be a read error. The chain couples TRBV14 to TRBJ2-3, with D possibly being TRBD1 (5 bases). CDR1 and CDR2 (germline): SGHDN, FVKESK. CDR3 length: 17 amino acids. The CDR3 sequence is CASSQDPAGPSTDTHYF. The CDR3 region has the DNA TGTGCCAGCAGCCAAGACCCAGCAGGGCCCAGCACAGATACGCATTATTTT. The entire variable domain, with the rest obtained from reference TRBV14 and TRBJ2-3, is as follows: EAGVTQFPSHSVIEKGQTVTLRCDPISGHDNLYWYRRVMGKEIKFLLHFVKESKQDESGMPNNRFLAERTGGTYSTLKVQPAELEDSGVYFCASSQDPAGPSTDTHYFGPGTRLTVL.

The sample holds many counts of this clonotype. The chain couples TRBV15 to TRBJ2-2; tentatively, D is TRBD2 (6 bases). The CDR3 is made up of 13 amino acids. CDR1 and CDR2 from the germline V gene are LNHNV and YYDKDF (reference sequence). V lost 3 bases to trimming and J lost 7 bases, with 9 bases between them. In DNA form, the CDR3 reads TGTGCCACCAGCAGGGGCGGGGACGGGGAGCTGTTTTTT. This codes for CATSRGGDGELFF.

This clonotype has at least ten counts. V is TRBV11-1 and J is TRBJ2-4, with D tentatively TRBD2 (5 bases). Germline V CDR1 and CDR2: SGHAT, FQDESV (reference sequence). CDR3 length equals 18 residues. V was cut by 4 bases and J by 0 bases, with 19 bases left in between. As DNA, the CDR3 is TGTGCCAGCAGCTCCGTTTCGGACTCCCGACTAGCCAAAAACATTCAGTACTTC. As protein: CASSSVSDSRLAKNIQYF.

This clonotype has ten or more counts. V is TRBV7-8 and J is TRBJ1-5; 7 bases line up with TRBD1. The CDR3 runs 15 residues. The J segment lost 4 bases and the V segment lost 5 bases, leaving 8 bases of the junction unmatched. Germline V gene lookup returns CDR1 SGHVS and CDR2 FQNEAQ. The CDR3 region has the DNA TGTGCCAGCAGCACTCCAGGGGGAGGGAATCAGCCCCAGCATTTT. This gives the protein CASSTPGGGNQPQHF.

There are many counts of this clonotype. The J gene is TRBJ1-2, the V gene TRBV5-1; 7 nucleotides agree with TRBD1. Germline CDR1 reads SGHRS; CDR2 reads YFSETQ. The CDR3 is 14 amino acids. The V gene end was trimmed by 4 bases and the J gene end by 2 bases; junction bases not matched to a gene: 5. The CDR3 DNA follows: TGCGCCAGCAGCGGAGGGACAGCAAACTATGGCTACACCTTC. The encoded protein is CASSGGTANYGYTF.

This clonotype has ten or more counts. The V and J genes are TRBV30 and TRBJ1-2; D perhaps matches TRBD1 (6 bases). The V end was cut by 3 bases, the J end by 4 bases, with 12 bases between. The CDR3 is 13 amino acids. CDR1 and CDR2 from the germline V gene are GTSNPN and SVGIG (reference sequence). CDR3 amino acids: CAWRDRRVYGYTF. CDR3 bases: TGTGCCTGGAGGGACAGAAGAGTCTATGGCTACACCTTC.